This T cell receptor beta chain was found in a study of vaccination effects on CD4 cells after COVID-19. Points on this clone: The antigen is not known.

Cultured cells yielded isolated CD4+ T cells after less than 11 days. The person acquired a PCR-confirmed SARS-CoV-2 infection between March and December 2020. It was two doses of either the BNT162b2 or mRNA-1273 vaccine that participants received. Germline lookup yields CDR1 SGDLS and CDR2 YYNGEE. The CDR3 sequence is 15 residues long. V shed 4 bases and J 1 base; nucleotides not matched to a gene: 6. Method: immunoSEQ multiplex PCR; TCRdb's copy keeps in-frame clones and lacks some. The sample records around 50,000 clones, around 74% being singletons. The TCR comes from a human donor who had a prior SARS-CoV-2 infection. This chain links TRBV9 with TRBJ1-2, with TRBD1 matching over 8 bases. The material was CD4+ T cells from PBMCs cultured without peptide, obtained after COVID-19 vaccination. As DNA, the CDR3 is TGTGCCAGCAGCTACGGGACAGGTGATAACTATGGCTACACCTTC. Protein sequence: CASSYGTGDNYGYTF.